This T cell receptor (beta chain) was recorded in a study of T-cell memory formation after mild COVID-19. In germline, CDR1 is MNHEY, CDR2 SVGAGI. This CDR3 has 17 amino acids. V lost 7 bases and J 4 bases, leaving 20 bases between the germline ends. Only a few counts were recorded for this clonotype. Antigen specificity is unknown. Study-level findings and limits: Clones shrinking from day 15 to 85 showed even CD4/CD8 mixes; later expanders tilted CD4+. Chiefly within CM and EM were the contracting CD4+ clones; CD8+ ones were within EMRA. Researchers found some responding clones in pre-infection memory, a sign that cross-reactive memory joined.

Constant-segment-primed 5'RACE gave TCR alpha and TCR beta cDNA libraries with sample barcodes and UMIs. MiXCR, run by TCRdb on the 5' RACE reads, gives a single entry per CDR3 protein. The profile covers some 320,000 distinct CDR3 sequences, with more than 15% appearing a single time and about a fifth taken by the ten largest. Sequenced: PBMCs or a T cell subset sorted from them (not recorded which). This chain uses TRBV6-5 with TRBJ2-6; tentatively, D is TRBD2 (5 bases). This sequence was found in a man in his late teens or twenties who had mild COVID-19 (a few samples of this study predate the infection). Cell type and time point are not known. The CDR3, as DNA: TGTGCCAGCAACTCCCCCGATCGAGGGTCAGGGGCCAACGTCCTGACTTTC. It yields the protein CASNSPDRGSGANVLTF.